This TCR beta chain was sequenced for a study of Graves' ophthalmopathy and Graves' hyperthyroidism. RNA served as the template for amplifying TCR beta CDR3 regions. First-round RT-PCR relied on HTBI primers, and a second-round multiplex PCR came next. TCRdb redid the calling of the multiplex PCR reads with MiXCR, one entry per CDR3 protein. The sample yields a few hundred thousand distinct CDR3 sequences, over 15% seen once. This clonotype was seen at least ten times. CDR1 is SNHLY and CDR2 is FYNNEI in the germline V gene. The V and J ends lost 7 bases and 3 bases respectively, with 13 bases between them. CDR3 length: 13 amino acids.

The chain is built from TRBV2 and TRBJ2-7; D perhaps matches TRBD2 (6 bases). The sequencing sample was made of peripheral blood. The TCR was taken from a woman aged 18-35 years with stable Graves' hyperthyroidism. CDR3 sequence: CASISRTNYEQYF. Written as DNA, the CDR3 is TGTGCCAGCATTTCTAGGACTAACTACGAGCAGTACTTC.